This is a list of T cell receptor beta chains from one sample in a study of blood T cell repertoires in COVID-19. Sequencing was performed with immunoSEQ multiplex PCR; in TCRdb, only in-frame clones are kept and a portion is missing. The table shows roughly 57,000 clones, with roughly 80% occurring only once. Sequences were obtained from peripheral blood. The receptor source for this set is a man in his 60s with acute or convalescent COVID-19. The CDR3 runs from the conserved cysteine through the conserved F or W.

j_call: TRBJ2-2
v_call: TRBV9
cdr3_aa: CASSPADRNTGELFF

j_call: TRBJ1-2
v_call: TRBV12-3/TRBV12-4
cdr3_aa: CASSSGRNYGYTF

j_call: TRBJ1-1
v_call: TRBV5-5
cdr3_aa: CASTQTQRAWDTEAFF

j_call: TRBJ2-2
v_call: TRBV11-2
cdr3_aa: CASSFVTGAGTGELFF

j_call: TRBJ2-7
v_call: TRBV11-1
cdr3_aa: CASSPAAVFYEQYF

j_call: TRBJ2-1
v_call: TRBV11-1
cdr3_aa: CASSLNYGQLYNEQFF

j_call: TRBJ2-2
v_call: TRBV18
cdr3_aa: CASSPPYSVHPGQGNTGELFF

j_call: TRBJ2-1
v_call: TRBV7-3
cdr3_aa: CASSLWDRDSGQFF

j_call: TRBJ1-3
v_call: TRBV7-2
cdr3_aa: CASSLTTWTASFRNTIYF

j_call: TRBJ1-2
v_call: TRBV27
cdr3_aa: CASSFRGNLGTGIYGYTF

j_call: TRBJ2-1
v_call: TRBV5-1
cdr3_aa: CASSLSAVSSYNEQFF

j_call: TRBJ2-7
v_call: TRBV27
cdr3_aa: CASSPGTSLGEQYF

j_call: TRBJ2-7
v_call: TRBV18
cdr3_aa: CASSPKRQGIGEQYF

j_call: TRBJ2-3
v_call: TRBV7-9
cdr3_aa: CASSFGLAGQPRGTDTQYF

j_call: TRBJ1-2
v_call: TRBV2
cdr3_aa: CASSADSQYGYTF

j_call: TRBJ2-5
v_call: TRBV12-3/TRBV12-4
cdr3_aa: CASSAGLQETQYF

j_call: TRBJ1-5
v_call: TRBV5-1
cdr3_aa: CASSEGGGRNQPQHF

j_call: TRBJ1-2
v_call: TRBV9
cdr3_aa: CASSRDSYGYTF

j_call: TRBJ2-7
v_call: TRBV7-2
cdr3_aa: CASSLFPGEYEQYF

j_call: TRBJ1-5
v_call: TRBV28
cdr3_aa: CATLRDRGGGQPQHF

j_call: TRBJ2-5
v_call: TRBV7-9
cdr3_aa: CASSDDPGLAGGIETQYF

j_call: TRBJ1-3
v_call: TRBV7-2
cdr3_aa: CASSPLLGSSGNTIYF

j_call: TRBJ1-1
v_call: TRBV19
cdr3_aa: CASQTGETEAFF

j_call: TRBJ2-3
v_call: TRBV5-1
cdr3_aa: CASSSRRQGATDTQYF

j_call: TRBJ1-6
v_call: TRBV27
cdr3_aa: CASTFLGIGALHF

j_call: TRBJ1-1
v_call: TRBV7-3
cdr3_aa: CASSTHLGDTEAFF

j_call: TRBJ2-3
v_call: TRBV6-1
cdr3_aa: CASSARPGTGSTDTQYF

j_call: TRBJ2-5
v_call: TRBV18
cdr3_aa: CASSPDRAFGETQYF

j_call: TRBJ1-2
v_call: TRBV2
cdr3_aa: CASVTGTVNGYTF

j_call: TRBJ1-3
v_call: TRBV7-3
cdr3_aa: CASSKDRGNTIYF

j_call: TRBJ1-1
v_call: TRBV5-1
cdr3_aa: CASSTEQGYKAFF

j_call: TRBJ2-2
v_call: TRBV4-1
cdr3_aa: CASSQDRDRGDGELFF

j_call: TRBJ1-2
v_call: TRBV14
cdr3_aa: CASSQEQTSNYGYTF

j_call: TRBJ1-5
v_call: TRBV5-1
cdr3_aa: CASSLHPRDRATSNQPQHF

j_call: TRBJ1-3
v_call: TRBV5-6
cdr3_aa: CASSPNRQLSNTIYF

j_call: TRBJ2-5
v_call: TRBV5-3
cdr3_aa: CARSLPKQTSGGQYQETQYF

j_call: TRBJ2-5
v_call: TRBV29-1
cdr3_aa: CSVELEGRETQYF

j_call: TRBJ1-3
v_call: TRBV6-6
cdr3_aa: CASSRVIDAGTGNTIYF

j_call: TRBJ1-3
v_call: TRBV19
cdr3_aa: CASTFGGDDGNTIYF

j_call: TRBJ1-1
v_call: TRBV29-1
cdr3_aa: CSVGPTGLVTEAFF

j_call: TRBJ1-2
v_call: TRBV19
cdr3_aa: CASRTSQGADGYTF

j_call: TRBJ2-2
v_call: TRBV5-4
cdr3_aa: CASSPKGGLDGAGELFF

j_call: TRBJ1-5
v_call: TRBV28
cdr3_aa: CASSLITGDNQPQHF

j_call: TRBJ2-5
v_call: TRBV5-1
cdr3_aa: CASNLGAKETQYF

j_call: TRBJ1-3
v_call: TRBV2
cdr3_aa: CASTEGRDGNTIYF

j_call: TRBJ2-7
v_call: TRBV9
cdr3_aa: CASSVDHSSYEQYF

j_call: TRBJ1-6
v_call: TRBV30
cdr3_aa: CAWSSYTFALHF

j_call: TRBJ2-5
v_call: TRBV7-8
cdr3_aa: CASSLGRDEETQYF

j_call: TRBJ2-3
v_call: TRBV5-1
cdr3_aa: CASSLDGSDYDTQYF

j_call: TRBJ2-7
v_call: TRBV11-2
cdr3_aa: CASSFNRDWTGSVEQYF

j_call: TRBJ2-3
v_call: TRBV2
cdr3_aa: CASSERQVQLTDTQYF

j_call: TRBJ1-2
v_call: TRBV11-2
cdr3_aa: CASSLSVGKRGGRGYGYTF

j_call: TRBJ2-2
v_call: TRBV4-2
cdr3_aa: CASSQVLAGGIGELFF

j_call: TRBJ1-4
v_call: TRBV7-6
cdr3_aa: CASSRGTGVGEKLFF

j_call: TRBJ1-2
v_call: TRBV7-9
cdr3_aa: CASSTRGTGPYGYTF

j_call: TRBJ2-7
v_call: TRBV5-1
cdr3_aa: CASSFLGGYEQYF

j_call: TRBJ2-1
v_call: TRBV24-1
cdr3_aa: CATSDLAFPEQFF

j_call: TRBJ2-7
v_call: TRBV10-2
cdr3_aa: CASSSPYYEQYF

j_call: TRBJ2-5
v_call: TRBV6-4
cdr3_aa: CASSVSGGAGETQYF

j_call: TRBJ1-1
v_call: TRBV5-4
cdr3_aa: CASSWGQGNTEAFF